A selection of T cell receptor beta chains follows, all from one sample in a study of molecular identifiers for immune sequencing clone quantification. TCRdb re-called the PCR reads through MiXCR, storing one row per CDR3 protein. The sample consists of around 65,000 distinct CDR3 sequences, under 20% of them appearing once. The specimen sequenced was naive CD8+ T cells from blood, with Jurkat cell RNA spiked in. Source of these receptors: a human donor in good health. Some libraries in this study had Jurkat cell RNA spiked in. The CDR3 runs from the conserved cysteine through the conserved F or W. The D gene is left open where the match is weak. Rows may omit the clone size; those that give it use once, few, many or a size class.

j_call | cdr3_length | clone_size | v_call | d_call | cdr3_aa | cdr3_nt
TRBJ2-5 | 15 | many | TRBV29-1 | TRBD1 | CSVEASPGGRETQYF | TGCAGCGTTGAAGCTTCACCAGGGGGCAGAGAGACCCAGTACTTC
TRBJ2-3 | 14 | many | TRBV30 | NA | CAWSMGSSTDTQYF | TGTGCCTGGTCCATGGGGAGCAGCACAGATACGCAGTATTTT
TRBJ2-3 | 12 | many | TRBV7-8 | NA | CASSSDYDTQYF | TGTGCCAGCAGCTCGGACTACGATACGCAGTATTTT
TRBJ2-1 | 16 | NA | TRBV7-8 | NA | CASSLEGVEVYNEQFF | TGTGCCAGCAGCTTAGAAGGGGTAGAGGTCTACAATGAGCAGTTCTTC
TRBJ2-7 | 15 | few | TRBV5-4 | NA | CASSPGWGGSGEQYF | TGTGCCAGCAGCCCGGGGTGGGGAGGTTCGGGAGAGCAGTACTTC
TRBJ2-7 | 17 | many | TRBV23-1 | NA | CASSQLGTGLPRYEQYF | TGCGCCAGCAGTCAATTGGGAACTGGACTACCCCGGTACGAGCAGTACTTC
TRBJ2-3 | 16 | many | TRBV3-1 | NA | CASSQSTSYSTDTQYF | TGTGCCAGCAGCCAGAGCACTTCCTATAGCACAGATACGCAGTATTTT
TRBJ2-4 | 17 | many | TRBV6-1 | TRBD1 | CASSGRTGVSGRNIQYF | TGTGCCAGCAGTGGACGGACAGGGGTCTCCGGGCGAAACATTCAGTACTTC
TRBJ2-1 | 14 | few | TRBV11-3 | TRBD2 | CASSHGLAGNEQFF | TGTGCCAGCAGCCACGGACTAGCGGGCAATGAGCAGTTCTTC
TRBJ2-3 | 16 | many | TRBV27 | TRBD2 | CASSSFTGTITDTQYF | TGTGCCAGCAGTTCATTCACCGGGACTATCACAGATACGCAGTATTTT
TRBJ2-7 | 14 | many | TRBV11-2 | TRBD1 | CASSLWAGGNEQYF | TGTGCCAGCAGCTTATGGGCAGGGGGCAACGAGCAGTACTTC
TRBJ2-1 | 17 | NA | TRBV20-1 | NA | CSARPYAQPERIYEQLF | TGCAGTGCTAGACCTTATGCCCAGCCGGAGAGGATCTATGAGCAGCTCTTC
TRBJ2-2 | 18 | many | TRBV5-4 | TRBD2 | CASSGSGTSGGNTGELFF | TGTGCCAGCAGCGGATCCGGGACTAGCGGGGGGAACACCGGGGAGCTGTTTTTT
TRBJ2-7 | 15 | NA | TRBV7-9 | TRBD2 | CASSLAPSGIYEQYF | TGTGCCAGCAGCTTAGCGCCTAGCGGGATATACGAGCAGTACTTC
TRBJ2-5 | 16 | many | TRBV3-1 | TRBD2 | CASSPRTSGGWETQYF | TGTGCCAGCAGCCCCAGGACTAGCGGCGGGTGGGAGACCCAGTACTTC
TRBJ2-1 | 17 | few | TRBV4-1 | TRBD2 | CASSLRLAQSSYNEQFF | TGCGCCAGCAGCCTTAGACTAGCGCAAAGCTCCTACAATGAGCAGTTCTTC
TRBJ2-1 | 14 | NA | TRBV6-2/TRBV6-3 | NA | CASTITGYYNEQFF | TGTGCCAGCACGATAACGGGCTACTACAATGAGCAGTTCTTC
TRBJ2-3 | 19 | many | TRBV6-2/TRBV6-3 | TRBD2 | CASTLPLAGDSELTDTQYF | TGTGCCAGCACCCTACCACTAGCGGGAGATTCAGAGCTCACAGATACGCAGTATTTT
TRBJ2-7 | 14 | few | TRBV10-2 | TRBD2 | CASGVGGSLYEQYF | TGCGCCAGCGGAGTGGGCGGGAGCTTGTACGAGCAGTACTTC
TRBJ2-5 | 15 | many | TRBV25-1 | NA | CASRYGSGGPKTQYF | TGTGCCAGCCGGTATGGGTCCGGGGGCCCGAAGACCCAGTACTTC
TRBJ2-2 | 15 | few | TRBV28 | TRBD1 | CASSSGTENTGELFF | TGTGCCAGCAGTTCAGGGACAGAGAACACCGGGGAGCTGTTTTTT
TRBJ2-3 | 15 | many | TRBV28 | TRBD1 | CASSHPGQGAYTQYF | TGTGCCAGCAGTCACCCGGGACAGGGGGCTTATACGCAGTATTTT
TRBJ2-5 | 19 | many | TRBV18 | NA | CASSPRKLGLAGPQETQYF | TGTGCCAGCTCACCAAGAAAACTTGGGTTGGCGGGACCCCAAGAGACCCAGTACTTC
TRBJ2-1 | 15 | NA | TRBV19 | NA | CASSIDPLTHNEQFF | TGTGCCAGTAGTATTGATCCCCTGACCCACAATGAGCAGTTCTTC
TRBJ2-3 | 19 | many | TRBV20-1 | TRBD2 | CSADPGTSVKGPSTDTQYF | TGCAGTGCGGACCCCGGGACTAGCGTCAAGGGACCTAGCACAGATACGCAGTATTTT
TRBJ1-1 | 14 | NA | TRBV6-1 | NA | CASSQTWDRSEAFF | TGTGCCAGCAGTCAAACCTGGGACCGTTCAGAAGCTTTCTTT
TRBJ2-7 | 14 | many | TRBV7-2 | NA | CASSPLGPGYEQYF | TGTGCCAGCAGCCCTTTGGGACCAGGGTACGAGCAGTACTTC
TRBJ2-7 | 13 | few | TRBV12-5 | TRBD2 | CASQLAGVSEQYF | TGTGCTAGTCAACTAGCGGGAGTTTCCGAGCAGTACTTC
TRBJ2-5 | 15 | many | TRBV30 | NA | CAWSVRVGSQETQYF | TGTGCCTGGAGTGTACGAGTCGGGAGCCAGGAGACCCAGTACTTC
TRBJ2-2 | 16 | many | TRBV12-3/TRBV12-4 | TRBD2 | CASIQRGGRRTGELFF | TGTGCCAGCATTCAACGGGGGGGGCGCCGGACCGGGGAGCTGTTTTTT
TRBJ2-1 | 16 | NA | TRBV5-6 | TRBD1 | CASSLAGQGLFIEQFF | TGTGCCAGCAGCTTGGCGGGACAGGGATTATTCATTGAGCAGTTCTTC
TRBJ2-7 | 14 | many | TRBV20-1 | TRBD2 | CSAGGTGGNSEQYF | TGCAGTGCGGGGGGTACGGGAGGTAATTCCGAGCAGTACTTC
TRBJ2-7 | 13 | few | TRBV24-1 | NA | CATMGADSYEQYF | TGTGCCACCATGGGGGCAGACTCCTACGAGCAGTACTTC
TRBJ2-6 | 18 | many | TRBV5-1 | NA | CASSLAPQAGSGANVLTF | TGCGCCAGCAGCTTGGCCCCGCAGGCTGGCTCTGGGGCCAACGTCCTGACTTTC
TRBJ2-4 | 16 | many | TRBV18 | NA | CASSSGSGWGKNIQYF | TGTGCCAGCTCATCCGGGTCAGGTTGGGGCAAAAACATTCAGTACTTC
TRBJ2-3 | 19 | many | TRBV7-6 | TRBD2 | CASSLLGLAGYTTTDTQYF | TGTGCCAGCAGCTTACTGGGACTAGCGGGTTATACCACCACAGATACGCAGTATTTT
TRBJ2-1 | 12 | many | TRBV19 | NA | CASSIAGNEQFF | TGTGCCAGTAGTATAGCGGGCAATGAGCAGTTCTTC
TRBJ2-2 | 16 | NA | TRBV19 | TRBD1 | CASRTRTGGNTGELFF | TGTGCCAGTAGAACCCGGACAGGGGGAAACACCGGGGAGCTGTTTTTT
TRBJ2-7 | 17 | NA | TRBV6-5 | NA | CASSYSTNGYRPYEQYF | TGTGCCAGCAGTTACTCGACTAACGGATACCGACCCTACGAGCAGTACTTC
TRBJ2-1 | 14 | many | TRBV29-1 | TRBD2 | CSVETSGRDNEQFF | TGCAGCGTTGAGACTAGCGGCAGAGACAATGAGCAGTTCTTC
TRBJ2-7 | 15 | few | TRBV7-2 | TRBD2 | CASSNPLAGIYEQYF | TGTGCCAGCAGCAACCCACTAGCGGGAATCTACGAGCAGTACTTC
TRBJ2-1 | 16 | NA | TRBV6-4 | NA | CARRGTFEPSYNEQFF | TGTGCCAGAAGGGGGACTTTTGAACCCTCCTACAATGAGCAGTTCTTC
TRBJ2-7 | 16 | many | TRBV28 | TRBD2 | CASSLLAGDLPDEQYF | TGTGCCAGCAGTCTACTAGCGGGAGACCTCCCCGACGAGCAGTACTTC
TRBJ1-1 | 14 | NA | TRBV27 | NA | CASSLYSRGGEAFF | TGTGCCAGCAGTTTATACTCCCGTGGTGGGGAAGCTTTCTTT
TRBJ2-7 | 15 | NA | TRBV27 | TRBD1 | CVSSTTPGQANEQYF | TGTGTCAGCAGCACTACCCCGGGACAGGCAAACGAGCAGTACTTC
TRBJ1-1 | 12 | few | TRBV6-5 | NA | CATTTGSTEAFF | TGTGCCACCACAACAGGGAGCACTGAAGCTTTCTTT